The 14 T cell receptor beta chains reported below all come from one sample, sequenced in a study of read filtering for tumor transcriptome and immune sequencing. From 350 to 500 ng of RNA, a library with molecular barcoded alpha/delta and beta/gamma adaptors was made. TCRdb re-analysed the reads in MiXCR, keeping a single row per CDR3 protein. The data contain around 38,000 distinct CDR3 sequences, roughly 13% of them singletons. Sample: a population of CD138-negative cells sorted from bone marrow. These receptors were obtained from a donor aged 40 or over with multiple myeloma.

This clonotype was counted at least ten times. This sequence joins TRBV7-9 and TRBJ2-1; 8 bases map to TRBD2. The CDR3 spans 16 residues. CDR1 SEHNR and CDR2 FQNEAQ come from the germline V gene (reference sequence). J was trimmed by 5 bases and V by 3 bases; bases with no gene match: 9. The CDR3 nucleotides read TGTGCCAGCAGCTTTTGGGCGGGGCGGGGGGACAATGAGCAGTTCTTC. It yields the protein CASSFWAGRGDNEQFF.

This clonotype was counted ten times or more. The J gene is TRBJ1-5, the V gene TRBV18; TRBD1 might be the D (5 bases). The CDR3 contains 13 residues. Germline CDR1 and CDR2: KGHSH and LQKENI. V was pared by 3 bases and J by 3 bases, with 6 bases between. The CDR3 is CASSPGTNQPQHF. The CDR3 DNA reads as TGTGCCAGCTCACCCGGGACCAATCAGCCCCAGCATTTT. The full variable domain, completed using reference TRBV18 and TRBJ1-5, is NAGVMQNPRHLVRRRGQEARLRCSPMKGHSHVYWYRQLPEEGLKFMVYLQKENIIDESGMPKERFSAEFPKEGPSILRIQQVVRGDSAAYFCASSPGTNQPQHFGDGTRLSIL.

This clonotype showed up many times. The chain carries TRBV20-1 and TRBJ1-5; D is unresolved. Germline-derived CDR1 and CDR2 are DFQATT and SNEGSKA (reference sequence). Between the trimmed V and J ends, which lost 1 base and 3 bases, there was a span of 7 bases. CDR3 length equals 13 residues. The CDR3 sequence: CSARGDFNQPQHF. CDR3 coding DNA: TGCAGTGCTAGAGGGGATTTCAATCAGCCCCAGCATTTT.

The chain recombines TRBV20-1 with TRBJ1-5, with D unclear. CDR1 DFQATT and CDR2 SNEGSKA come from the germline V gene (reference sequence). This CDR3 is 14 amino acids long. Trimming took 7 bases from V and 4 from J, leaving 17 bases between them. The CDR3 loop reads CSGSSRNPNQPQHF. CDR3 in DNA: TGCAGTGGTTCCTCCAGAAACCCGAATCAGCCCCAGCATTTT.

There are many counts of this clonotype. The rearrangement joins TRBV20-1 to TRBJ2-1; unclear D gene. The CDR3 length is 12 residues. Trimming left V 6 bases short and J 2 bases short, with 8 bases between. Germline CDR1 DFQATT, CDR2 SNEGSKA (reference sequence). The CDR3 DNA follows: TGCAGTGCCCCTCCAGCCTACAATGAGCAGTTCTTC. Translated, it gives CSAPPAYNEQFF.

This clonotype appeared many times. The chain couples TRBV20-1 to TRBJ2-7; 9 positions agree with TRBD1. The trim removed 5 bases at V and 3 bases at J, leaving 5 bases unmatched. The germline V gene has CDR1 DFQATT and CDR2 SNEGSKA (reference sequence). CDR3 size: 13 residues. The CDR3 protein is CSAGRTGVYEQYF. Written as DNA, the CDR3 is TGCAGTGCTGGCAGGACAGGGGTCTACGAGCAGTACTTC.

In this sample, this clonotype turned up many times. J is TRBJ2-5 and V is TRBV7-2; no firm D call. V was shortened by 5 bases and J by 5 bases, with 24 bases between the two germline ends. Germline V gene data show CDR1 as SGHTA and CDR2 as FQGNSA. CDR3 size: 17 residues. The CDR3 loop is CASSRNPRSPLGETQYF. The CDR3 DNA reads TGTGCCAGCAGCCGGAACCCGCGATCCCCCCTCGGGGAGACCCAGTACTTC. The full variable domain, its missing parts supplied by reference TRBV7-2 and TRBJ2-5, is GAGVSQSPSNKVTEKGKDVELRCDPISGHTALYWYRQSLGQGLEFLIYFQGNSAPDKSGLPSDRFSAERTGGSVSTLTIQRTQQEDSAVYLCASSRNPRSPLGETQYFGPGTRLLVL.

This clonotype was detected many times. The rearrangement joins TRBV11-3 to TRBJ2-1; D gene unclear. V dropped 1 base and J dropped 4 bases, with 2 bases sitting between them. CDR3 length: 12 amino acids. Germline assignment: CDR1 SGHNT and CDR2 YENEEA. As DNA, the CDR3 is TGTGCCAGCAGCTTAGGGTACAATGAGCAGTTCTTC. Amino acid sequence: CASSLGYNEQFF.

By proportion, this clonotype is hyperexpanded. The rearrangement links TRBV29-1 to TRBJ2-7, with D perhaps assigned TRBD1 or TRBD2 (5 bases each). V was clipped by 5 bases and J by 4 bases, with 15 bases between them. Looked up from germline, CDR1 is SQVTM and CDR2 is ANQGSEA. The CDR3 length is 13 residues. The CDR3 loop is CSVLLGVGYEQYF. The CDR3 DNA reads TGCAGCGTTCTATTGGGGGTGGGGTACGAGCAGTACTTC.

This clonotype was observed many times. The rearrangement uses TRBV20-1 and TRBJ2-1; D gene uncertain. CDR3 length: 11 residues. The germline V gene encodes CDR1 DFQATT and CDR2 SNEGSKA (reference sequence). Trimming pared 3 bases from V and 5 bases from J, leaving 5 bases between. For the CDR3, the DNA is TGCAGTGCTAGGTCTGACAATGAGCAGTTCTTC. Translating it yields CSARSDNEQFF.

Worth noting for this clonotype: One base away lies a much larger clone, so this may be a sequencing read error. The CDR3 DNA follows: TGTGCCAGTAGTCCAGAGACTAGCGGGAGAGAGTCAGATACGCAGTATTTT. Protein: CASSPETSGRESDTQYF. The chain links TRBV19 to TRBJ2-3, with 12 bases lining up with TRBD2. J was trimmed by 4 bases and V by 5 bases; bases with no gene match: 10. This CDR3 contains 17 residues. Germline V gives CDR1 LNHDA, CDR2 SQIVND (reference sequence).

This clonotype came up many times. The gene calls are TRBV4-1 and TRBJ1-1; tentative D call: TRBD1 (5 bases). The CDR3 loop spans 15 amino acids. Germline CDR1 MGHRA, CDR2 YSYEKL. Deletions cut 0 bases from V and 7 bases from J, with 15 bases between. This CDR3 is CASSQDQGAYDEAFF. CDR3 DNA sequence: TGCGCCAGCAGCCAAGATCAGGGTGCATACGATGAAGCTTTCTTT.

This clonotype turned up a few times. The CDR3 DNA reads as TGCAGTGCTCCTAACAGGCTGAACACTGAAGCTTTCTTT. Translating it yields CSAPNRLNTEAFF. This sequence joins TRBV20-1 and TRBJ1-1; TRBD1 is a possible D gene (5 bases). V was clipped by 5 bases and J by 0 bases, with 10 bases between them. The CDR3 spans 13 residues. The germline V gene has CDR1 DFQATT and CDR2 SNEGSKA (reference sequence).

This clonotype has only a few counts. V gene TRBV6-5 combines with J gene TRBJ1-1; the match to TRBD1 covers 7 bases. This CDR3 is 14 amino acids long. Trimming took 7 bases from V and 2 from J; bases not matched to a gene: 7. Germline CDR1 is MNHEY and CDR2 is SVGAGI. The CDR3, as DNA: TGTGCCAGCAAACCCAGGGGGAGCAACACTGAAGCTTTCTTT. Its protein product is CASKPRGSNTEAFF.